Presented here are 5 T cell receptor beta chains from one specimen sequenced in a study of cytomegalovirus exposure and HLA in healthy donors. The assay was immunoSEQ multiplex PCR, and TCRdb's table has in-frame clones only and misses some. Of about 190,000 clones listed, roughly 88% are singletons. Input material: PBMCs. These receptors were taken from a woman under 30 in good health and CMV-seronegative.

The chain employs TRBV29-1 and TRBJ1-4, with TRBD1 as a possible D gene (5 bases). CDR1 is SQVTM and CDR2 is ANQGSEA in the germline V gene. Trimming shortened V by 5 bases and J by 0 bases, and 7 bases separated the two germline ends. The CDR3 contains 13 residues. The CDR3 DNA sequence: TGCAGCGTTAGGGGCGCAACTAATGAAAAACTGTTTTTT. This codes for CSVRGATNEKLFF.

The V call is TRBV30, the J call TRBJ1-2, with a weak D call TRBD1 (5 bases). The CDR3 covers 13 residues. Looked up from germline, CDR1 is GTSNPN and CDR2 is SVGIG (reference sequence). V shed 0 bases and J shed 6 bases, with 11 bases lying between them. The CDR3 DNA is TGTGCCTGGAGTGTACGCAGGGAAAATGGCTACACCTTC. Protein sequence: CAWSVRRENGYTF.

The chain carries TRBV7-3 and TRBJ2-7, with D possibly TRBD1 on 6 matching bases. The ends were cut back, 0 bases at V and 0 bases at J, with 12 bases in the middle. Per germline, CDR1 SGHTA and CDR2 FQGTGA. This CDR3 contains 16 residues. DNA of the CDR3: TGTGCCAGCAGCTTAACCGGTACAGGGAGCTCCTACGAGCAGTACTTC. Translating gives CASSLTGTGSSYEQYF.

This clone showed up just once. The gene calls are TRBV6-1 and TRBJ2-5, with 7 bases aligning to TRBD1. V was clipped by 8 bases and J by 5 bases; unmatched bases: 8. The V gene's germline CDR1 is MNHNS and CDR2 SASEGT. CDR3 length: 13 amino acids. Here the CDR3 reads CASGEGAWETQYF. The CDR3 DNA sequence: TGTGCCAGCGGAGAGGGGGCGTGGGAGACCCAGTACTTC.

The chain couples TRBV6-5 to TRBJ1-2; D is possibly TRBD1 (5 bases). The CDR3 contains 14 residues. Trimming cost V 4 bases and J 2 bases, with 11 bases left between them. Germline CDR1 and CDR2: MNHEY and SVGAGI. The CDR3 protein is CASSLQRDNYGYTF. For the CDR3, the DNA is TGTGCCAGCAGTTTGCAGCGGGACAACTATGGCTACACCTTC.